This is a list of T cell receptor beta chains from one sample in a study of blood T cell repertoires in COVID-19. Sequenced by immunoSEQ multiplex PCR; TCRdb stores in-frame clones only, minus some. The sample carries some 230,000 clones, more than 85% recorded once. Specimen: peripheral blood. These receptors all stem from a woman aged 50 to 60 with COVID-19, enrolled during active disease. Both conserved end residues are part of each CDR3. The order of the fields is CDR3 protein, CDR3 DNA, J gene, clone size, D gene, V gene. D genes are given only for firm matches. Part of the rows lack a size; the others show once, few, many or a class for expanded clones.

CASSVGRGSYGYTF TGTGCCAGCAGCGTCGGGAGGGGAAGTTATGGCTACACCTTC TRBJ1-2 once - TRBV9
CASSLGDRFSGANVLTF TGTGCCAGCAGTCTAGGGGACAGGTTCTCTGGGGCCAACGTCCTGACTTTC TRBJ2-6 once TRBD1 TRBV11-3
CASTHGGRTDTQYF TGTGCCAGTACTCACGGGGGGCGCACAGATACGCAGTATTTT TRBJ2-3 - - TRBV19
CASRPGGLNYGYTF TGTGCCAGCCGGCCGGGGGGCCTTAACTATGGCTACACCTTC TRBJ1-2 few - TRBV7-2
CASSKPRGKDADTQYF TGTGCCAGCAGCAAACCGAGAGGGAAGGACGCAGATACGCAGTATTTT TRBJ2-3 - - TRBV21-1
CASSRGGEFFTQYF TGCGCCAGCTCTAGAGGGGGGGAGTTCTTTACGCAGTATTTT TRBJ2-3 - - TRBV5-1
CASSLGVAGGRSYNEQFF TGCGCCAGCAGCTTGGGCGTAGCGGGGGGGCGATCCTACAATGAGCAGTTCTTC TRBJ2-1 - TRBD2 TRBV5-1
CASTPNRGKGPQHF TGTGCCAGCACCCCGAACAGGGGGAAAGGACCCCAGCATTTT TRBJ1-5 - TRBD1 TRBV6-5
CAWSGGTPGDTEAFF TGTGCCTGGAGTGGAGGGACCCCAGGGGACACTGAAGCTTTCTTT TRBJ1-1 - - TRBV30
CASSTPGQTYYGYTF TGTGCCAGCAGCACACCGGGACAGACTTACTATGGCTACACCTTC TRBJ1-2 - TRBD1 TRBV11-3
CASSRWAGGGYTF TGTGCCAGCAGCAGGTGGGCAGGGGGCGGCTACACCTTC TRBJ1-2 - TRBD1 TRBV12-3/TRBV12-4
CASSIVEGSPYGYTF TGTGCCAGTAGTATTGTCGAAGGGAGCCCATATGGCTACACCTTC TRBJ1-2 - - TRBV19
CASSLGSLSTDTQYF TGTGCCAGCAGCTTAGGTAGTCTCAGCACAGATACGCAGTATTTT TRBJ2-3 - - TRBV7-8
CASSTGSGGPSGTQYF TGTGCCAGTAGTACTGGCTCGGGGGGCCCCTCTGGAACGCAGTATTTT TRBJ2-3 few - TRBV19
CASRTGTSYEQYF TGTGCCAGCAGGACCGGGACTTCATACGAGCAGTACTTC TRBJ2-7 - - TRBV2
CASSPLPEGDEQFF TGTGCCAGCAGCCCTTTACCTGAGGGGGATGAGCAGTTCTTC TRBJ2-1 once - TRBV7-6
CASSFRVGGTTDTQYF TGTGCCAGCAGCTTCCGGGTTGGGGGGACCACAGATACGCAGTATTTT TRBJ2-3 - - TRBV27
CASSLSGAGELFF TGCGCCAGCAGCTTGTCAGGTGCCGGGGAGCTGTTTTTT TRBJ2-2 - - TRBV5-1
CAWSPSGYPGNTIYF TGTGCCTGGAGTCCCTCAGGGTACCCTGGAAACACCATATATTTT TRBJ1-3 - - TRBV30
CASSNTPGADTQYF TGTGCCAGCAGCAATACCCCAGGGGCAGATACGCAGTATTTT TRBJ2-3 - - TRBV3-1/TRBV3-2
CASSSRGLTGGSYGYTF TGTGCCAGCAGTTCCAGGGGACTAACAGGGGGAAGCTATGGCTACACCTTC TRBJ1-2 - TRBD1 TRBV27
CATGTQGSGNTIYF TGTGCCACCGGGACACAGGGCTCGGGAAACACCATATATTTT TRBJ1-3 - - TRBV6-5
CASSLYGTGYEQFF TGCGCCAGCAGCTTGTACGGGACAGGGTATGAGCAGTTCTTC TRBJ2-1 - TRBD1 TRBV5-1
CASSESGITNEKLFF TGTGCCAGCAGTGAATCGGGGATCACTAATGAAAAACTGTTTTTT TRBJ1-4 - - TRBV25-1
CASSLGASETQYF TGTGCCAGCAGCCTGGGGGCTTCTGAGACCCAGTACTTC TRBJ2-5 - - TRBV3-1/TRBV3-2
CASSQYRASEAFF TGTGCCAGCAGTCAATACAGGGCTTCTGAAGCTTTCTTT TRBJ1-1 - - TRBV27
CASSFKGSGELFF TGCGCCAGCAGCTTCAAGGGGTCCGGGGAGCTGTTTTTT TRBJ2-2 - - TRBV5-1
CASSSTSGVSYNEQFF TGTGCCAGCAGCTCCACTAGCGGGGTCTCCTACAATGAGCAGTTCTTC TRBJ2-1 - TRBD2 TRBV7-2
CASSLGGQGDEQFF TGTGCCAGCAGCTTGGGAGGGCAGGGGGATGAGCAGTTCTTC TRBJ2-1 - TRBD1 TRBV5-4
CASSLNPPRGYGYTF TGTGCCAGCAGCTTAAACCCCCCCCGAGGCTATGGCTACACCTTC TRBJ1-2 - - TRBV5-7
CASSLGGTGNTEAFF TGTGCCAGCAGTTTAGGGGGCACGGGGAACACTGAAGCTTTCTTT TRBJ1-1 once - TRBV28
CASSSAGGFYNEQFF TGTGCCAGCAGCTCAGCGGGGGGGTTCTACAATGAGCAGTTCTTC TRBJ2-1 - TRBD2 TRBV5-4
CASSPRPAEAFF TGTGCCAGCAGCCCTCGCCCGGCTGAAGCTTTCTTT TRBJ1-1 - - TRBV7-9
CASSRDRGFEPQHF TGTGCCAGCAGCAGGGACAGGGGCTTCGAGCCCCAGCATTTT TRBJ1-5 - TRBD1 TRBV5-6
CSWDPGETQYF TGCAGTTGGGATCCGGGGGAGACCCAGTACTTC TRBJ2-5 - - TRBV20-1
CASSLGVANEQFF TGTGCCAGCAGCTTGGGGGTAGCCAATGAGCAGTTCTTC TRBJ2-1 - - TRBV5-8
CASSKAGTGFPYQPQHF TGTGCCAGTAGTAAGGCGGGGACAGGATTTCCTTATCAGCCCCAGCATTTT TRBJ1-5 few TRBD1 TRBV19
CASSLSRGTGRSSYEQYF TGTGCCAGCAGTTTATCACGGGGGACAGGGAGGAGCTCCTACGAGCAGTACTTC TRBJ2-7 - TRBD1 TRBV27
CASSSPGQGDTIYF TGTGCCAGCAGTTCCCCCGGACAGGGAGACACCATATATTTT TRBJ1-3 - TRBD1 TRBV27
CASSSQGAGNIQYF TGTGCCAGCAGCTCACAGGGGGCTGGGAACATTCAGTACTTC TRBJ2-4 - TRBD1 TRBV5-4
CASSRDNGVGYTF TGTGCCAGCAGTCGGGACAATGGGGTGGGCTACACCTTC TRBJ1-2 - - TRBV13
CAWSVTGSGGYTF TGTGCCTGGAGTGTAACGGGGTCGGGGGGCTACACCTTC TRBJ1-2 - - TRBV30
CASSSTPPGQSYQPQHF TGTGCCAGCAGCTCTACCCCTCCGGGACAGTCTTATCAGCCCCAGCATTTT TRBJ1-5 many TRBD1 TRBV6-2/TRBV6-3
CASPDILNTEAFF TGTGCCAGCCCCGACATATTGAACACTGAAGCTTTCTTT TRBJ1-1 - - TRBV6-5
CATKTGGTEAFF TGTGCCACCAAGACAGGGGGGACTGAAGCTTTCTTT TRBJ1-1 - TRBD1 TRBV11-3
CASSYPGGGWYGYTF TGTGCCAGCAGTTACCCAGGGGGCGGGTGGTATGGCTACACCTTC TRBJ1-2 - TRBD1 TRBV28
CASILEGNSPLHF TGTGCCAGCATCCTGGAGGGGAATTCACCCCTCCACTTT TRBJ1-6 - - TRBV6-5
CASSAHGRTSQQNYGYTF TGTGCCAGCAGCGCCCATGGTAGGACATCACAGCAGAACTATGGCTACACCTTC TRBJ1-2 - - TRBV6-4
CASSPDRAGYTF TGTGCCAGCAGCCCCGACAGGGCTGGCTACACCTTC TRBJ1-2 - TRBD1 TRBV7-9
CASRLSDRVSTDTQYF TGCGCCAGCAGGTTATCGGACAGGGTCAGCACAGATACGCAGTATTTT TRBJ2-3 - TRBD1 TRBV4-3
CASTLGQNTEAFF TGTGCCAGCACCCTGGGGCAGAACACTGAAGCTTTCTTT TRBJ1-1 - - TRBV7-9
CASSLTKAPVRVEGRGNQPQHF TGTGCCAGCTCTCTCACGAAGGCACCGGTGAGGGTCGAGGGGAGGGGCAATCAGCCCCAGCATTTT TRBJ1-5 - - TRBV18
CASSLPRSSGNTIYF TGTGCCAGCTCCCTTCCCCGTAGCTCTGGAAACACCATATATTTT TRBJ1-3 - - TRBV9
CASSQPGVSSGNTIYF TGCGCCAGCAGCCAACCGGGGGTTAGCTCTGGAAACACCATATATTTT TRBJ1-3 once - TRBV4-1
CASSLDVRVRGHNEQFF TGCGCCAGCAGCTTGGATGTCAGGGTAAGAGGTCATAATGAGCAGTTCTTC TRBJ2-1 - - TRBV5-1
CASSTTLAGVAGGKFF TGTGCCAGCAGCACAACCCTGGCCGGGGTGGCAGGGGGTAAGTTCTTC TRBJ2-1 - TRBD1 TRBV11-2
CSVDVGQGAYYGYTF TGCAGCGTTGACGTAGGACAGGGGGCCTACTATGGCTACACCTTC TRBJ1-2 - TRBD1 TRBV29-1